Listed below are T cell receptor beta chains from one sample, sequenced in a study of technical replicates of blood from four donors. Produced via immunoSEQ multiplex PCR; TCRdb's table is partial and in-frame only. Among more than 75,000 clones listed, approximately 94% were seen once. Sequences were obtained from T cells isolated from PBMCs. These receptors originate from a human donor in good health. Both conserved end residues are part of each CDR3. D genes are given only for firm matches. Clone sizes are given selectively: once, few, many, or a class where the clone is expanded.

CDR3nt: TGTGCCAGCAGCCCGAGCGAGGAGACCCAGTACTTC
CDR3aa: CASSPSEETQYF
j_gene: TRBJ2-5
abundance: NA
v_gene: TRBV11-2
d_gene: NA

CDR3nt: TGCGCCAGCAGCCTGGGACTAGCGGGAAAGAACACCGGGGAGCTGTTTTTT
CDR3aa: CASSLGLAGKNTGELFF
j_gene: TRBJ2-2
abundance: NA
v_gene: TRBV4-1
d_gene: TRBD2

CDR3nt: TGTGCCAGCAGCCAGTTGGACAGGGCAGACACTGAAGCTTTCTTT
CDR3aa: CASSQLDRADTEAFF
j_gene: TRBJ1-1
abundance: NA
v_gene: TRBV5-6
d_gene: TRBD1

CDR3nt: TGTGCCAGCAGCTTGGACAGGGGCGTCTACAATGAGCAGTTCTTC
CDR3aa: CASSLDRGVYNEQFF
j_gene: TRBJ2-1
abundance: NA
v_gene: TRBV5-6
d_gene: TRBD1

CDR3nt: TGTGCCAGCAGCCAAGATTATTCCAACAGGAGCACAGATACGCAGTATTTT
CDR3aa: CASSQDYSNRSTDTQYF
j_gene: TRBJ2-3
abundance: NA
v_gene: TRBV14
d_gene: NA

CDR3nt: TGCAGCGTTGAAGGGGTCCATGGGCAGGGCAAGCCAGGCGAGCAGTACTTC
CDR3aa: CSVEGVHGQGKPGEQYF
j_gene: TRBJ2-7
abundance: NA
v_gene: TRBV29-1
d_gene: NA

CDR3nt: TGCGCCAGCAGCTTGGAGGGAGAACACAATGAGCAGTTCTTC
CDR3aa: CASSLEGEHNEQFF
j_gene: TRBJ2-1
abundance: NA
v_gene: TRBV5-1
d_gene: NA

CDR3nt: TGTGCCAGCAGCGCATTGACAGGGGTTAGCTATGGCTACACCTTC
CDR3aa: CASSALTGVSYGYTF
j_gene: TRBJ1-2
abundance: NA
v_gene: TRBV9
d_gene: TRBD1

CDR3nt: TGTGCCAGCAGCCGCGGGGTAGCGGGAGGTAATGAGCAGTTCTTC
CDR3aa: CASSRGVAGGNEQFF
j_gene: TRBJ2-1
abundance: NA
v_gene: TRBV2
d_gene: TRBD2

CDR3nt: TGCGCCAGCAGCTTGGAGGGACAGGGGTGGGATACGCAGTATTTT
CDR3aa: CASSLEGQGWDTQYF
j_gene: TRBJ2-3
abundance: NA
v_gene: TRBV5-1
d_gene: TRBD1

CDR3nt: TGCGCCAGCAGCCACTTGGTAGATACTGGTGAGAACAATGAGCAGTTCTTC
CDR3aa: CASSHLVDTGENNEQFF
j_gene: TRBJ2-1
abundance: NA
v_gene: TRBV4-1
d_gene: NA

CDR3nt: TGTGCCAGCAGTGCTCGGTCCCTAGGGGACGAGCAGTACTTC
CDR3aa: CASSARSLGDEQYF
j_gene: TRBJ2-7
abundance: NA
v_gene: TRBV27
d_gene: NA

CDR3nt: TGTGCCAGCGCCCGGGGGGGCCGGGAGACCCAGTACTTC
CDR3aa: CASARGGRETQYF
j_gene: TRBJ2-5
abundance: NA
v_gene: TRBV27
d_gene: TRBD2

CDR3nt: TGTGCCAGCAGTCTTTTTGGCCAGAAAAACAATGAGCAGTTCTTC
CDR3aa: CASSLFGQKNNEQFF
j_gene: TRBJ2-1
abundance: once
v_gene: TRBV2
d_gene: NA

CDR3nt: TGTGCCAGCAGCTTCAGGGGACAGGGGGCGCGGGGAGTTTACGAGCAGTACTTC
CDR3aa: CASSFRGQGARGVYEQYF
j_gene: TRBJ2-7
abundance: NA
v_gene: TRBV5-6
d_gene: TRBD1

CDR3nt: TGTGCCAGCTTCGATTCTATTGTTGAGCAGTTCTTC
CDR3aa: CASFDSIVEQFF
j_gene: TRBJ2-1
abundance: NA
v_gene: TRBV18
d_gene: NA

CDR3nt: TGTGCCACCAGCAGACTCGAACCCCTTCCGGGACTAGCGGGGGGCAGACCCTACAATGAGCAGTTCTTC
CDR3aa: CATSRLEPLPGLAGGRPYNEQFF
j_gene: TRBJ2-1
abundance: NA
v_gene: TRBV15
d_gene: TRBD2

CDR3nt: TGTGCCAGCAGCTCAAACGGGGGATCCACAGATACGCAGTATTTT
CDR3aa: CASSSNGGSTDTQYF
j_gene: TRBJ2-3
abundance: NA
v_gene: TRBV11-3
d_gene: NA

CDR3nt: TGTGCCAGTACCGATTTAACAGCTAACTATGGCTACACCTTC
CDR3aa: CASTDLTANYGYTF
j_gene: TRBJ1-2
abundance: NA
v_gene: TRBV19
d_gene: NA

CDR3nt: TGTGCCACCAGCAGAGGAGTGTGGCAGGGGGGTTACTACGAGCAGTACTTC
CDR3aa: CATSRGVWQGGYYEQYF
j_gene: TRBJ2-7
abundance: once
v_gene: TRBV15
d_gene: NA

CDR3nt: TGCAGCGTTTTAGCGGGAGGGTTGGAGCAGTACTTC
CDR3aa: CSVLAGGLEQYF
j_gene: TRBJ2-7
abundance: NA
v_gene: TRBV29-1
d_gene: TRBD2

CDR3nt: TGTGCCAGCAGCTTAGGGGTAAGGGGTGAAGCTTTCTTT
CDR3aa: CASSLGVRGEAFF
j_gene: TRBJ1-1
abundance: NA
v_gene: TRBV7-9
d_gene: NA

CDR3nt: TGTGCCAGCAGTTTAACAGGGCATGAGCAGTTCTTC
CDR3aa: CASSLTGHEQFF
j_gene: TRBJ2-1
abundance: once
v_gene: TRBV6-5
d_gene: NA

CDR3nt: TGTGCCAGCAGCAATGGGGGGGATCTGTTTGGGCAGTACTTC
CDR3aa: CASSNGGDLFGQYF
j_gene: TRBJ2-7
abundance: once
v_gene: TRBV7-9
d_gene: TRBD2

CDR3nt: TGTGCCAGCAGCTTATCTATTTATGGCAATCAGCCCCAGCATTTT
CDR3aa: CASSLSIYGNQPQHF
j_gene: TRBJ1-5
abundance: NA
v_gene: TRBV7-8
d_gene: NA

CDR3nt: TGCGCCAGCAGTGAGACAGGGGGCCGAAATTCACCCCTCCACTTT
CDR3aa: CASSETGGRNSPLHF
j_gene: TRBJ1-6
abundance: NA
v_gene: TRBV10-2
d_gene: TRBD1

CDR3nt: TGTGCCAGCAGCCCCAGACTAGCGGGAGGTCTAGTGGCCGAGAAGTTCTTC
CDR3aa: CASSPRLAGGLVAEKFF
j_gene: TRBJ2-1
abundance: NA
v_gene: TRBV11-2
d_gene: TRBD2

CDR3nt: TGTGCCAGCAGTCTCCGGGCCCCGGGAAAGGTACAATCCGCCGGGGAGCTGTTTTTT
CDR3aa: CASSLRAPGKVQSAGELFF
j_gene: TRBJ2-2
abundance: NA
v_gene: TRBV27
d_gene: NA

CDR3nt: TGTGCCAGTAGTCGGGGGACAGCCCTAAGGGAAAAACTGTTTTTT
CDR3aa: CASSRGTALREKLFF
j_gene: TRBJ1-4
abundance: NA
v_gene: TRBV19
d_gene: TRBD1

CDR3nt: TGTGCCAGCAGCTTAGCGGGGAGTGGATCAGCGCAGTACTTC
CDR3aa: CASSLAGSGSAQYF
j_gene: TRBJ2-7
abundance: NA
v_gene: TRBV7-6
d_gene: NA

CDR3nt: TGTGCCAGCATTCAGACAGTGAACACTGAAGCTTTCTTT
CDR3aa: CASIQTVNTEAFF
j_gene: TRBJ1-1
abundance: few
v_gene: TRBV6-1
d_gene: NA

CDR3nt: TGTGCCTGGAGTCAAGGGGGGGGCTCGAGCTATGGCTACACCTTC
CDR3aa: CAWSQGGGSSYGYTF
j_gene: TRBJ1-2
abundance: once
v_gene: TRBV30
d_gene: NA

CDR3nt: TGTGCCAGTAGTATGGCGGGCGATCAGCCCCAGCATTTT
CDR3aa: CASSMAGDQPQHF
j_gene: TRBJ1-5
abundance: NA
v_gene: TRBV19
d_gene: NA

CDR3nt: TGTGCCAGCAGCTCAATTAACGCGTATGAGACCCAGTACTTC
CDR3aa: CASSSINAYETQYF
j_gene: TRBJ2-5
abundance: NA
v_gene: TRBV11-2
d_gene: NA

CDR3nt: TGTGCCAGCAGTACGCCGGGACTAGGAAGCACCGGGGAGCTGTTTTTT
CDR3aa: CASSTPGLGSTGELFF
j_gene: TRBJ2-2
abundance: NA
v_gene: TRBV28
d_gene: TRBD2

CDR3nt: TGCGCCAGCAGCTTGGAGCCTCATCTCGGGGTAGCCCAGCTAGGCTCACCCCTCCACTTT
CDR3aa: CASSLEPHLGVAQLGSPLHF
j_gene: TRBJ1-6
abundance: once
v_gene: TRBV5-1
d_gene: NA

CDR3nt: TGCAGCGTTACCCCCGGGCCGGGGGAAGACACCGGGGAGCTGTTTTTT
CDR3aa: CSVTPGPGEDTGELFF
j_gene: TRBJ2-2
abundance: NA
v_gene: TRBV29-1
d_gene: NA

CDR3nt: TGCGCCAGCAGCTTGGCCGGTACGAGTCAAGGGGCCTACGAGCAGTACTTC
CDR3aa: CASSLAGTSQGAYEQYF
j_gene: TRBJ2-7
abundance: NA
v_gene: TRBV5-1
d_gene: NA

CDR3nt: TGTGCCAGCAGCCATTCTAGGTCAGCCCCTGACAATGAGCAGTTCTTC
CDR3aa: CASSHSRSAPDNEQFF
j_gene: TRBJ2-1
abundance: NA
v_gene: TRBV7-8
d_gene: NA

CDR3nt: TGCGCCAGCAGCCAGGGGTCTATCCCCCCCAATGAGCAGTTCTTC
CDR3aa: CASSQGSIPPNEQFF
j_gene: TRBJ2-1
abundance: NA
v_gene: TRBV5-1
d_gene: NA

CDR3nt: TGTGCCAGCAGCTTAGGACTAGCGGGAGTGGGATCCGATGAGCAGTTCTTC
CDR3aa: CASSLGLAGVGSDEQFF
j_gene: TRBJ2-1
abundance: NA
v_gene: TRBV11-2
d_gene: TRBD2

CDR3nt: TGTGCCAGCAGTGTACGGAGCACAGATACGCAGTATTTT
CDR3aa: CASSVRSTDTQYF
j_gene: TRBJ2-3
abundance: NA
v_gene: TRBV6-1
d_gene: NA

CDR3nt: TGTGCCAGCAGGCAGGGGATCGTCGGGGAGCTGTTTTTT
CDR3aa: CASRQGIVGELFF
j_gene: TRBJ2-2
abundance: NA
v_gene: TRBV25-1
d_gene: NA

CDR3nt: TGTGCCAGCACCCCCGGGACTAGTAACGAGCAGTACTTC
CDR3aa: CASTPGTSNEQYF
j_gene: TRBJ2-7
abundance: NA
v_gene: TRBV27
d_gene: TRBD2